The TCR beta chain under discussion was sequenced for a study of Ad26.COV2.S vaccination and SARS-CoV-2 variants. Study results and limitations: Vaccinees displayed broader spike-specific TCR repertoires than placebo recipients. The TCR breadth and depth analyses may have understated or missed part of the total T cell responses. Reportedly, after vaccination the spike-specific CD8+ and CD4+ T cell responses displayed substantial breadth. Researchers reported similar non-spike TCR breadth in vaccine and placebo recipients.

On this clone itself: Its target is not known.

Some clones are missing from TCRdb's copy, which holds only in-frame ones; the method was immunoSEQ multiplex PCR. The sample shows more than 150,000 clones, around 88% of them seen only once. The CDR3 runs to 12 residues. CDR1 is SEHNR, CDR2 FQNEAQ, per germline (reference sequence). V was trimmed by 1 base and J by 8 bases, leaving 8 bases between them. The source is a human donor who had recovered from COVID-19. The rearrangement links TRBV7-9 to TRBJ1-1, with a possible D match to TRBD1 (5 bases). The sequenced sample was peripheral blood, obtained after recovery from COVID-19. The CDR3 loop is CASSLGGLEAFF. The CDR3 DNA reads TGTGCCAGCAGCTTAGGGGGGTTAGAAGCTTTCTTT.